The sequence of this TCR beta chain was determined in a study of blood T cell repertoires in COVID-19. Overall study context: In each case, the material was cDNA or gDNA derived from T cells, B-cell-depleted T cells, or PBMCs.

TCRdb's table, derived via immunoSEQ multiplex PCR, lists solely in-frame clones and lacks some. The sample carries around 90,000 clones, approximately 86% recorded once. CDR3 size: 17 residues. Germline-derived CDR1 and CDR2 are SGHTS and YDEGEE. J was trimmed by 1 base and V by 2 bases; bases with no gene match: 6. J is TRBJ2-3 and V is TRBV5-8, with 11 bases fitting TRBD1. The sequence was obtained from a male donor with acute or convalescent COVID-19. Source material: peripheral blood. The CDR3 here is CASSFRTGGLGTDTQYF. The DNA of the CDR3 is TGTGCCAGCAGCTTTAGGACAGGGGGCCTTGGCACAGATACGCAGTATTTT.